A selection of T cell receptor beta chains follows, all from one sample in a study of monozygotic twins with inflammatory bowel disease. TCRdb re-analyzed the 5' RACE reads; it lists each CDR3 protein once, without DNA. This sample's clone table lists some 440,000 distinct CDR3 sequences. Material: blood. All receptors derive from a human donor with ulcerative colitis or Crohn's disease, or a healthy co-twin of an affected twin (not recorded which). CDR3s include the opening cysteine and the closing phenylalanine or tryptophan.

>15|TRBV6-1|TRBJ2-2
CASRSWDRYTGELFF
>16|TRBV25-1|TRBJ2-1
CASSELVADITAEQFF
>14|TRBV9|TRBJ2-2
CASSPNSLAGELFF
>15|TRBV7-2|TRBJ2-2
CASSLLGPNTGELFF
>14|TRBV5-4|TRBJ1-4
CASSLDRLNEKLFF
>15|TRBV4-2|TRBJ2-2
CASSQRVGTTGELFF
>13|TRBV24-1|TRBJ2-7
CATSAQGTYEQYF
>15|TRBV2|TRBJ1-1
CASSVDGGLVTEAFF
>15|TRBV7-9|TRBJ2-7
CASSKTGGSGNEQYF
>17|TRBV7-8|TRBJ2-5
CASSLEATGGYVKTQYF
>15|TRBV7-2|TRBJ2-7
CASSLDGTITYEQYF
>14|TRBV6-1|TRBJ1-1
CASRETSGNTEAFF
>15|TRBV11-2|TRBJ2-3
CASSRRTRAGDTQYF
>15|TRBV5-4|TRBJ1-4
CASSLPGQRNEKLFF
>14|TRBV25-1|TRBJ2-3
CASSGGPPTDTQYF
>13|TRBV18|TRBJ2-1
CASSPLRLNEQFF
>13|TRBV5-1|TRBJ2-7
CASSLLVGYEQYF
>14|TRBV5-5|TRBJ2-3
CASWTSGRGDTQYF
>15|TRBV14|TRBJ2-3
CASSTLKGAPDTQYF
>16|TRBV5-1|TRBJ2-5
CASRLGTSGEQETQYF